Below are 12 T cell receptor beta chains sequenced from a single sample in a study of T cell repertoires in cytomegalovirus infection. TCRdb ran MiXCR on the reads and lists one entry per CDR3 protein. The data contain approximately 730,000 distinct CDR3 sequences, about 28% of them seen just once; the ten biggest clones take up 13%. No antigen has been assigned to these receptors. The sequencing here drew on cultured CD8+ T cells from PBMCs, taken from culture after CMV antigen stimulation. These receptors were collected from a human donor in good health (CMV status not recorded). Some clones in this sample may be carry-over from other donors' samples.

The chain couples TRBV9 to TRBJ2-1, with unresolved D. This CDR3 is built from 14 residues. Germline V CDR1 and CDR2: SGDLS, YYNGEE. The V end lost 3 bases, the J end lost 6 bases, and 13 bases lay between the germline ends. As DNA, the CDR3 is TGTGCCAGCAGCGCCCATCCATCTCCCAATGAGCAGTTCTTC. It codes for CASSAHPSPNEQFF.

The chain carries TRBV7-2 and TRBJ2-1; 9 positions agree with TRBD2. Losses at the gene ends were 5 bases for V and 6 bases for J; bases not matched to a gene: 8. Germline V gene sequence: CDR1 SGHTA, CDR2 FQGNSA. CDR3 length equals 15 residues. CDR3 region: CASSPRGGGANEQFF. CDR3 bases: TGTGCCAGCAGCCCTAGGGGCGGGGGGGCCAATGAGCAGTTCTTC.

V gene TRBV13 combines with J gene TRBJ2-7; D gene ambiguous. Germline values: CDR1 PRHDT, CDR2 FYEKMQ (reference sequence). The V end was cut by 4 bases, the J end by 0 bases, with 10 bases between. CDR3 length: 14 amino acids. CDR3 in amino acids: CASSSGQSSYEQYV. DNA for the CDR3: TGTGCCAGCAGCTCGGGCCAGAGCTCCTACGAGCAGTACGTC.

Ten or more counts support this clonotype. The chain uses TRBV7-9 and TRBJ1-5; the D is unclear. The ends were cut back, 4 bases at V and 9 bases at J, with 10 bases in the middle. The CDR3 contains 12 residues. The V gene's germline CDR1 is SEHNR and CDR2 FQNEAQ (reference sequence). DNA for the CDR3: TGTGCCAGCAGCTCCAGGAGGTGGCCCCAGCATTTT. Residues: CASSSRRWPQHF.

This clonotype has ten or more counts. This CDR3 is CASSLGAFSGEQYF. The CDR3 nucleotides are TGTGCCAGCAGCTTAGGAGCGTTTTCGGGAGAGCAGTACTTC. The V and J genes are TRBV7-6 and TRBJ2-7, with D perhaps TRBD2 (5 bases). V dropped 1 base and J dropped 7 bases, with 14 bases sitting between them. The CDR3 runs 14 residues. Per germline, CDR1 SGHVS and CDR2 FNYEAQ.

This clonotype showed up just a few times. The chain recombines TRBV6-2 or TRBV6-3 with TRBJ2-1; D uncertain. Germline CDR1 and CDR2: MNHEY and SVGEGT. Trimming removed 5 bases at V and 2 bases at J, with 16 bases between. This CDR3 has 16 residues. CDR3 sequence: CASSDHHALTYNEQFF. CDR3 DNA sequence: TGTGCCAGCAGTGACCACCATGCACTAACCTACAATGAGCAGTTCTTC.

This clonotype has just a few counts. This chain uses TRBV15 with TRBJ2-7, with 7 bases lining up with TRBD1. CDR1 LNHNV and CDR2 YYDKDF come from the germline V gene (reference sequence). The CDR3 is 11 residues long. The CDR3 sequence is CATSSGQGVHV. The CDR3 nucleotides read TGTGCCACCAGCAGTGGGCAGGGGGTTCACGTC.

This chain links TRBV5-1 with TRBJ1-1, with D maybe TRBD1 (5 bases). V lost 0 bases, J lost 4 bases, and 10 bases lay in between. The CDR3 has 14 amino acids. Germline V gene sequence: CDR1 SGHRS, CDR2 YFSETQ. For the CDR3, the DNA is TGCGCCAGCAGCTTGGAAACGGGGACCACTGAAGCTTTCTTT. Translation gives CASSLETGTTEAFF.

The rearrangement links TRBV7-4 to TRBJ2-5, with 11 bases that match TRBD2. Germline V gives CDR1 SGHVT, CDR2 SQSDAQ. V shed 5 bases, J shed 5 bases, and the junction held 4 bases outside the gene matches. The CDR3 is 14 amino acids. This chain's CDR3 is CASSILAGAETQYF. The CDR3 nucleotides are TGTGCCAGCAGCATACTAGCGGGGGCGGAGACCCAGTACTTC.

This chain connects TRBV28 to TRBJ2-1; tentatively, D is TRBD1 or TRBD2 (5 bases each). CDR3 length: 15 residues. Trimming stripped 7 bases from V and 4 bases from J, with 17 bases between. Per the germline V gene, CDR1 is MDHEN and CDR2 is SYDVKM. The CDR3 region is CASKRGRADYNEQFF. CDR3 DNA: TGTGCCAGCAAGAGGGGCCGCGCGGATTACAATGAGCAGTTCTTC.

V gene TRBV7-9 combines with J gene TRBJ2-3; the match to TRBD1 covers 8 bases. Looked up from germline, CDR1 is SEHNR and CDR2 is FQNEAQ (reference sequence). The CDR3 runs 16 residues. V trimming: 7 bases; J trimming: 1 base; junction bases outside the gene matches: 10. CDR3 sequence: CASKPPQDRGTDTQYF. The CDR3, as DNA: TGTGCCAGCAAACCTCCCCAGGACAGGGGCACAGATACGCAGTATTTT. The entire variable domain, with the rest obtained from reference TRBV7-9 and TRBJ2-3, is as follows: DTGVSQNPRHKITKRGQNVTFRCDPISEHNRLYWYRQTLGQGPEFLTYFQNEAQLEKSRLLSDRFSAERPKGSFSTLEIQRTEQGDSAMYLCASKPPQDRGTDTQYFGPGTRLTVL.

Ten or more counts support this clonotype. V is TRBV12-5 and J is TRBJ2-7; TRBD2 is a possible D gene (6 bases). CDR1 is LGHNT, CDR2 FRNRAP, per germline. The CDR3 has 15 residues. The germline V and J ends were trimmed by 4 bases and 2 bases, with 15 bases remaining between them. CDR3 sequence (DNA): TGTGCTAGTGGTTCCCCGGAGGGATCCGCCTACGAGCAGTACGTC. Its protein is CASGSPEGSAYEQYV.